This T cell receptor beta chain was recorded in a study of T cell responses to AZD1222 COVID-19 vaccine. The study's findings and limits: Targeting of unmutated variant regions was reportedly seen in nearly half of spike-specific TCRs.

To note about this clone: Antigen specificity is unknown.

This CDR3 comprises 15 residues. From germline, CDR1 is LNHNV and CDR2 YYDKDF (reference sequence). The V end lost 6 bases, the J end lost 4 bases, and 18 bases lay between the germline ends. Generated by immunoSEQ multiplex PCR, the TCRdb table keeps only in-frame clones and is missing some. This table has some 100,000 clones, around 88% appearing once. Sequenced here: peripheral blood, sampled 28 days after the second AZD1222 dose. The source of this sequence is an adult who received the AZD1222 COVID-19 vaccine. The chain employs TRBV15 and TRBJ2-5; perhaps TRBD1 as D (5 bases). The CDR3 loop is CATSFSGHLAETQYF. The CDR3 DNA reads TGTGCCACCAGTTTTTCTGGACACCTGGCAGAGACCCAGTACTTC.